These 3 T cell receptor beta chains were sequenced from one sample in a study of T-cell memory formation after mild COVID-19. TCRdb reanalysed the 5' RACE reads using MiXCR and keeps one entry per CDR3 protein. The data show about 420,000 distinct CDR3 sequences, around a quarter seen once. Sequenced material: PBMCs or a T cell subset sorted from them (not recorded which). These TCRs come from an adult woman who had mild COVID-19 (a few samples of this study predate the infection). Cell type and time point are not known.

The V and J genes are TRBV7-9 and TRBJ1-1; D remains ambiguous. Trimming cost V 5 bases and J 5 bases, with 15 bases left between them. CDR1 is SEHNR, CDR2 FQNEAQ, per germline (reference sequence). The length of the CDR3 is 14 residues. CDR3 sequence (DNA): TGTGCCAGCAGCCCCGTTGGCACGGCGACTGAAGCTTTCTTT. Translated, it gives CASSPVGTATEAFF.

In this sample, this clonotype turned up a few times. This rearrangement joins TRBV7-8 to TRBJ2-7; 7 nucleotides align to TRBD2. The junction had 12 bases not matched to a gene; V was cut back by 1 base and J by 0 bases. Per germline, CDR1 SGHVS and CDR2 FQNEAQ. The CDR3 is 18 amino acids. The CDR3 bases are TGTGCCAGCAGCTTAGAGGAGGCTAGCGGTCCAAGCTCCTACGAGCAGTACTTC. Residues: CASSLEEASGPSSYEQYF.

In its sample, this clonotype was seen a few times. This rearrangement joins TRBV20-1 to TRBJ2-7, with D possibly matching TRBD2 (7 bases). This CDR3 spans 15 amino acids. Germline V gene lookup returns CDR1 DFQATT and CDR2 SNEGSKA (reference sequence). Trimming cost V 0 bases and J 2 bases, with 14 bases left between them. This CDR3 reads CSARDGKGGTYEQYF. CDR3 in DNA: TGCAGTGCTAGAGATGGAAAGGGGGGGACCTACGAGCAGTACTTC.